This T cell receptor beta chain was sequenced during a study of technical replicates of blood from several donors. Sequencing was performed with immunoSEQ multiplex PCR; in TCRdb, only in-frame clones are kept and a portion is missing. The sample consists of tens of thousands of clones, about 97% of them appearing once. Germline CDR1 reads MNHEY; CDR2 reads SMNVEV (reference sequence). The V and J ends lost 6 bases and 2 bases, in that order; junction bases with no gene match: 14. CDR3 length: 18 residues. V gene TRBV27 combines with J gene TRBJ1-3, with TRBD1 matching 9 bases. This receptor was identified in a human donor in good health. Sequenced: T cells isolated from PBMCs. The DNA for the CDR3 is TGTGCCAGCAGCCGCGGACAGGGGAGTGGGGTTCCTGGAAACACCATATATTTT. Translated, it gives CASSRGQGSGVPGNTIYF.